A single sample gave rise to the 10 T cell receptor beta chains below, sequenced in a study of identical twins. One entry per CDR3 protein results from TCRdb running MiXCR on the 5' RACE reads. The sample has 1.5 million to 2 million distinct CDR3 sequences; about 31% are singletons. Sequencing was carried out using cord blood. Receptor source: a newborn girl in good health.

The CDR3, as DNA: TGCAGTGCCCCTCAAGCGGGGGGCAATGAGCAGTTCTTC. Its protein is CSAPQAGGNEQFF. This chain connects TRBV20-1 to TRBJ2-1, with 9 bases matching TRBD2. The ends lost 6 bases at V and 6 bases at J; junction bases unmatched: 6. The CDR3 is made up of 13 amino acids. Germline V gene sequence: CDR1 DFQATT, CDR2 SNEGSKA (reference sequence).

In this sample, this clonotype turned up a few times. The gene calls are TRBV3-1 and TRBJ2-1; 12 nucleotides line up with TRBD2. Germline loops: CDR1 LGHDT, CDR2 YNNKEL (reference sequence). The CDR3 runs to 17 residues. The junction had 11 bases not matched to a gene; V was cut back by 4 bases and J by 7 bases. CDR3 DNA sequence: TGTGCCAGCAGCCGAACGACTAGCGGGAGAAGGATGAATGAGCAGTTCTTC. Its translation is CASSRTTSGRRMNEQFF.

This clonotype was observed a few times. The rearrangement links TRBV27 to TRBJ1-4; 11 positions agree with TRBD1. The V gene's germline CDR1 is MNHEY and CDR2 SMNVEV (reference sequence). This CDR3 is built from 16 residues. V lost 4 bases to trimming and J lost 5 bases; unmatched junction nucleotides: 6. CDR3 sequence (DNA): TGTGCCAGCAGTTCTCTGGGACAGGGGGGCAATGAAAAACTGTTTTTT. Protein: CASSSLGQGGNEKLFF.

This clonotype has a handful of counts. This sequence joins TRBV12-3 or TRBV12-4 and TRBJ1-2; D remains ambiguous. CDR3 length: 14 amino acids. The V gene lost 2 bases and the J gene lost 5 bases, with 12 bases spanning the gap. The CDR3 region has the DNA TGTGCCAGCAGTTTATCCCAAGGGAAGTATGGCTACACCTTC. As protein: CASSLSQGKYGYTF.

This chain uses TRBV27 with TRBJ2-5; D ambiguous. V was clipped by 8 bases and J by 11 bases, with 21 bases between them. The CDR3 runs 13 residues. Germline assignment: CDR1 MNHEY and CDR2 SMNVEV (reference sequence). CDR3 region: CASAIGRPNEQYF. CDR3 nucleotides: TGTGCCAGCGCTATCGGGCGCCCCAATGAGCAGTACTTC.

The CDR3 bases are TGCAGCGGTAGCGGGGGGGTCTACAATGAGCAGTACTTC. Protein sequence: CSGSGGVYNEQYF. The rearrangement links TRBV29-1 to TRBJ2-5, with TRBD2 matching 11 bases. After removal of 7 bases from V and 11 bases from J, the junction contained 12 bases not matched to a gene. The length of the CDR3 is 13 residues. In germline, CDR1 is SQVTM, CDR2 ANQGSEA.

The chain carries TRBV7-2 and TRBJ1-1; the D gene is possibly TRBD1 (5 bases). Deletions cut 5 bases from V and 3 bases from J, with 13 bases between. CDR3 size: 14 residues. Germline-derived CDR1 and CDR2 are SGHTA and FQGNSA. The CDR3 sequence is CASSLGGVYTEAFF. The CDR3 DNA reads TGTGCCAGCAGCCTCGGGGGGGTGTACACTGAAGCTTTCTTT. Using reference TRBV7-2 and TRBJ1-1 for the parts outside the CDR3, the full variable domain is GAGVSQSPSNKVTEKGKDVELRCDPISGHTALYWYRQSLGQGLEFLIYFQGNSAPDKSGLPSDRFSAERTGGSVSTLTIQRTQQEDSAVYLCASSLGGVYTEAFFGQGTRLTVV.

V and J are TRBV3-1 and TRBJ2-3; 9 nucleotides agree with TRBD2. The CDR3 is 15 amino acids. V lost 4 bases, J lost 6 bases, and 8 bases stayed unmatched. CDR1 and CDR2 from the germline V gene are LGHDT and YNNKEL (reference sequence). CDR3 region: CASSLQAGGWDTQYF. CDR3 DNA sequence: TGTGCCAGCAGCCTACAAGCGGGGGGATGGGATACGCAGTATTTT.

As regards this clonotype: One junction end disagrees with the germline gene, perhaps due to a read error. The chain uses TRBV27 and TRBJ2-4; 9 bases match TRBD1. The J call is in doubt because the DNA end fits TRBJ2-7 better. This CDR3 comprises 14 residues. The germline CDR1 and CDR2 sequences are MNHEY and SMNVEV (reference sequence). The CDR3 DNA reads TGTGCCGGCAGTTTTAGACAGGGGGCCTACGAGCAGTACTTC. Protein product: CAGSFRQGAYEQYF.

About this clonotype itself: Compared with germline, one end of the junction differs, possibly owing to a read error. The gene calls are TRBV25-1 and TRBJ1-2; D unresolved. CDR1 MGHDK and CDR2 SYGVNS come from the germline V gene. The CDR3 loop spans 13 amino acids. The CDR3 spells CAGSSGIIYGYTF. In DNA, the CDR3 is TGTGCCGGCAGTTCCGGGATCATCTATGGCTACACCTTC.